This TCR beta chain is drawn from a study of CD8 T cells in ankylosing spondylitis. The V gene lost 6 bases and the J gene lost 3 bases, with 18 bases spanning the gap. The CDR3 consists of 15 residues. Germline V lookup: CDR1 MNHEY, CDR2 SMNVEV (reference sequence). TCRdb redid the calling of the 5' RACE reads with MiXCR, one entry per CDR3 protein. The data show about 350,000 distinct CDR3 sequences, approximately 22% seen once. The specimen was blood, either unsorted or a sorted T cell fraction (not recorded which). The source of this sequence is a male donor with ankylosing spondylitis or in good health (not recorded which). The chain joins TRBV27 to TRBJ2-7; D is undetermined. The CDR3 region has the DNA TGTGCCAGCAGCCAACGGCATGCGACAATCTACGAGCAGTACTTC. The encoded protein is CASSQRHATIYEQYF.